This record concerns one T cell receptor beta chain sequence. Its matching antigen is unknown. Primers: 60 Vbeta forward and 13 Jbeta reverse. Sequencing used immunoSEQ multiplex PCR; TCRdb keeps in-frame clones, though not all of them. The repertoire includes about 98,000 clones, roughly four fifths of them detected once, and 3% to 4% sits in the top ten. The data originate from a study of cytomegalovirus exposure and HLA in healthy donors. Study-wide results and caveats: DRB1 showed the most TCR associations and HLA-C the fewest in a later analysis, as rates varied by HLA locus. For TCR beta chains, V- and J-gene trimming was later linked to a missense DCLRE1C variant. Using a false discovery rate of 0.05, a later analysis showed that some 16,000 TCR beta sequences were associated with HLA alleles. There were a few CMV-associated chains whose specificity for CMV antigens was confirmed in vitro.

CDR1 and CDR2 from the germline V gene are LNHDA and SQIVND (reference sequence). Trimming at V came to 7 bases and at J to 7 bases, leaving 12 bases not matched to a gene. The CDR3 contains 15 residues. The TCR comes from a female donor in good health and CMV-seropositive. V usage is TRBV19 and J usage is TRBJ2-7, with TRBD1 matching over 11 bases. Input material: PBMCs. CDR3 sequence (DNA): TGTGCCAGTAACCCGGGACAGGGGGTTAGGCAGGAGCAGTACTTC. This translates into CASNPGQGVRQEQYF.